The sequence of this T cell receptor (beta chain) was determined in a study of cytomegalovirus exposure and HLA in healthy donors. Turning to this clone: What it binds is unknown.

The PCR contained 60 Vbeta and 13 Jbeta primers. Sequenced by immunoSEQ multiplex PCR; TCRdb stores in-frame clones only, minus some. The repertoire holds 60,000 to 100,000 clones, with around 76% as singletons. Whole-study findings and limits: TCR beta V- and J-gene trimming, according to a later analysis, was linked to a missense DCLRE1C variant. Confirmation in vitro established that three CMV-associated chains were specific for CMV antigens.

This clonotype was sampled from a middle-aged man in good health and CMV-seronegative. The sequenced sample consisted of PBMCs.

The CDR3 coding sequence is TGTGCCAGCAGCTTACTAGCGGGAGTTGACGAGCAGTACTTC. Translation: CASSLLAGVDEQYF. The chain couples TRBV7-6 to TRBJ2-7; 10 nucleotides line up with TRBD2. V lost 2 bases, J lost 5 bases, and 3 bases stayed unmatched. Germline values: CDR1 SGHVS, CDR2 FNYEAQ. The CDR3 is made up of 14 amino acids.